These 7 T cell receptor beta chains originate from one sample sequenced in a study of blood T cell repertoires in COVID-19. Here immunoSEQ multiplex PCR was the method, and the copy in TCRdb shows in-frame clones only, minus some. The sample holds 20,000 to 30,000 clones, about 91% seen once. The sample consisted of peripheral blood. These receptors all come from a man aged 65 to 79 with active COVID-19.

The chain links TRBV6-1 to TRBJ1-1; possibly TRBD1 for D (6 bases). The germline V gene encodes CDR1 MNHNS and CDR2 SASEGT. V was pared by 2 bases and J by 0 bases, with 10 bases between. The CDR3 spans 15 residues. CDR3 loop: CASSEPGQLNTEAFF. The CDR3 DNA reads TGTGCCAGCAGTGAACCAGGACAGTTGAACACTGAAGCTTTCTTT.

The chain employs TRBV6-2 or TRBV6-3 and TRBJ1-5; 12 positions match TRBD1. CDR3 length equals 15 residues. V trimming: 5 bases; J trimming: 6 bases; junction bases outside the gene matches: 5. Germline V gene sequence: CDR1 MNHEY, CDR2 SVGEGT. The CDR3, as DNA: TGTGCCAGCAGTCAACGGGACAGGGGGCTTCAGCCCCAGCATTTT. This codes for CASSQRDRGLQPQHF.

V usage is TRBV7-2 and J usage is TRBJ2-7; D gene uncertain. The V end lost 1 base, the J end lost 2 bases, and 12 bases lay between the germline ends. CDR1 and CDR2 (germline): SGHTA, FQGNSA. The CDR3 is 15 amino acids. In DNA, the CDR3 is TGTGCCAGCAGCTTAGACCGCCGCGCCCCCTACGAGCAGTACTTC. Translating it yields CASSLDRRAPYEQYF.

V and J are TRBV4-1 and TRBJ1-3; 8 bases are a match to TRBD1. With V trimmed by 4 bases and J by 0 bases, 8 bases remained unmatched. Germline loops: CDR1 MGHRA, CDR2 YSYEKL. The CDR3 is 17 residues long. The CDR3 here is CASSRQGIIISGNTIYF. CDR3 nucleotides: TGCGCCAGCAGCCGACAGGGGATAATAATCTCTGGAAACACCATATATTTT.

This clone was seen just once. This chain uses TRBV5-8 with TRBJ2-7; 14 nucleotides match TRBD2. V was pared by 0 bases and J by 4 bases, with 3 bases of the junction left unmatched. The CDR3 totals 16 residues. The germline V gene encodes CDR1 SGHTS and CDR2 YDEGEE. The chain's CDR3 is CASSLVGTSGSYEQYF. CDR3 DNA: TGTGCCAGCAGCTTGGTTGGGACTAGCGGGAGTTACGAGCAGTACTTC.

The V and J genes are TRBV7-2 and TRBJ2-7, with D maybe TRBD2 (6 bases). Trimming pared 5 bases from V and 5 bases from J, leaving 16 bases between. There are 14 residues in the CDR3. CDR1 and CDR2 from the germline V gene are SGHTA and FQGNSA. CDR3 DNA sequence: TGTGCCAGCAGCCTGGGACTTAAATCCCACGAGCAGTACTTC. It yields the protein CASSLGLKSHEQYF.

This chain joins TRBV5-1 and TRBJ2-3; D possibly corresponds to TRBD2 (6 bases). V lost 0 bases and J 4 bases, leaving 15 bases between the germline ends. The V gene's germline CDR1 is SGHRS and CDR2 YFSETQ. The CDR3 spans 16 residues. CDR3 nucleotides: TGCGCCAGCAGCTTGGGCTTCGGGGGTGGGTCAGATACGCAGTATTTT. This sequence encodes CASSLGFGGGSDTQYF.